Shown below are 32 T cell receptor beta chains from a single sample sequenced in a study of beta chain features in type 1 diabetes. Study-wide findings and caveats: TCRB CDR3s from Type 1 diabetes patients were moderately but significantly shorter in all four CD4+ subsets.

Expressed TCRB transcripts were sequenced, since all the RNA that had been isolated was reverse transcribed. Produced via immunoSEQ multiplex PCR; TCRdb's table is partial and in-frame only. Here the sample spans hundreds of thousands of clones, roughly an eighth being singletons. Antigens for these TCRs are unknown. The sequenced material came from naive CD4+ T cells from blood. The receptors originated from a man aged 18 to 30 with type 1 diabetes.

The rearrangement joins TRBV7-9 to TRBJ2-7; D is ambiguous. Trimming removed 5 bases from V and 5 bases from J, with 7 bases in between. The CDR3 is 11 residues long. Per the germline V gene, CDR1 is SEHNR and CDR2 is FQNEAQ (reference sequence). CDR3 sequence reads: CASSLQDEQYF. CDR3 bases: TGTGCCAGCAGCCTCCAGGACGAGCAGTACTTC.

The table lists this clone with a few counts. The chain couples TRBV10-3 to TRBJ2-7; D is ambiguous. The CDR3 consists of 14 residues. Trimming pared 6 bases from V and 1 base from J, leaving 13 bases between. Germline V gives CDR1 ENHRY, CDR2 SYGVKD. The CDR3 DNA sequence: TGTGCCATCAGACAAAGCGACCCTTCCTACGAGCAGTACTTC. As protein: CAIRQSDPSYEQYF.

This chain connects TRBV29-1 to TRBJ2-2; maybe TRBD1 (6 bases). There are 12 residues in the CDR3. The V and J ends lost 3 bases and 7 bases respectively, with 9 bases between them. Germline V gene data show CDR1 as SQVTM and CDR2 as ANQGSEA. CDR3 in amino acids: CSVEGAGGELFF. The CDR3 DNA follows: TGCAGCGTTGAGGGGGCAGGCGGGGAGCTGTTTTTT.

In this sample, this clone turned up a few times. The V and J genes are TRBV27 and TRBJ2-1; D not certain. CDR1 MNHEY and CDR2 SMNVEV come from the germline V gene (reference sequence). Trimming took off 6 bases at V and 4 bases at J, with 7 bases between the two ends. CDR3 length equals 12 residues. The CDR3 is CASRDGYNEQFF. CDR3 bases: TGTGCCAGCAGAGACGGTTACAATGAGCAGTTCTTC.

The gene calls are TRBV30 and TRBJ2-2; D is uncertain. This CDR3 comprises 13 residues. Per the germline V gene, CDR1 is GTSNPN and CDR2 is SVGIG (reference sequence). V shed 0 bases and J shed 6 bases, with 8 bases lying between them. This CDR3 is CAWSVQIPGELFF. CDR3 bases: TGTGCCTGGAGTGTACAAATCCCCGGGGAGCTGTTTTTT.

The V gene is TRBV2, the J gene TRBJ1-1; D might be TRBD1 (6 bases). Germline CDR1 is SNHLY and CDR2 is FYNNEI. Trimming took 8 bases from V and 0 from J, leaving 13 bases between them. CDR3 size: 14 residues. Written as DNA, the CDR3 is TGTGCCAGCGATAAACAGGGACTGAACACTGAAGCTTTCTTT. Translation gives CASDKQGLNTEAFF.

The J gene is TRBJ1-5, the V gene TRBV9, with D possibly being TRBD1 (5 bases). CDR3 size: 13 residues. Germline assignment: CDR1 SGDLS and CDR2 YYNGEE. V was cut by 5 bases and J by 7 bases, with 13 bases left in between. The DNA of the CDR3 is TGTGCCAGCAGACCAAAGGGACTGCAGCCCCAGCATTTT. Translating gives CASRPKGLQPQHF.

This clone was counted between two and nine times. This chain links TRBV9 with TRBJ2-7, with D perhaps being TRBD1 or TRBD2 (5 bases each). Trimming shortened V by 3 bases and J by 2 bases, and 15 bases separated the two germline ends. Germline V gives CDR1 SGDLS, CDR2 YYNGEE. This CDR3 spans 15 amino acids. The CDR3 bases are TGTGCCAGCAGCGCCGTCGGGACCGAGGCCTACGAGCAGTACTTC. Translating it yields CASSAVGTEAYEQYF.

This clone was observed a handful of times. The rearrangement links TRBV6-6 to TRBJ2-5; D unresolved. This CDR3 spans 12 amino acids. CDR1 is MNHNY and CDR2 is SVGAGI in the germline V gene (reference sequence). V lost 2 bases, J lost 5 bases, and 6 bases lay in between. DNA of the CDR3: TGTGCCAGCAGTTACCCCGACGAGACCCAGTACTTC. Translation gives CASSYPDETQYF.

The V gene is TRBV10-3, the J gene TRBJ2-7, with a tentative D call TRBD2 (6 bases). Per the germline V gene, CDR1 is ENHRY and CDR2 is SYGVKD. V lost 4 bases and J 3 bases, leaving 13 bases between the germline ends. CDR3 size: 14 residues. The CDR3, as DNA: TGTGCCATCAGTGGGGGGGAGTCGGTCTACGAGCAGTACTTC. This sequence encodes CAISGGESVYEQYF.

The chain uses TRBV30 and TRBJ1-1; no firm D call. V lost 0 bases, J lost 6 bases, and 5 bases lay in between. Looked up from germline, CDR1 is GTSNPN and CDR2 is SVGIG (reference sequence). The CDR3 loop spans 11 amino acids. CDR3 in amino acids: CAWSVWAEAFF. The CDR3, as DNA: TGTGCCTGGAGTGTATGGGCTGAAGCTTTCTTT.

The V and J genes are TRBV9 and TRBJ2-2; no firm D call. CDR3 length: 16 residues. V dropped 2 bases and J dropped 1 base, with 12 bases sitting between them. In germline, CDR1 is SGDLS, CDR2 YYNGEE. The CDR3 region is CASSVTPPRNTGELFF. CDR3 bases: TGTGCCAGCAGCGTTACCCCCCCGCGGAACACCGGGGAGCTGTTTTTT.

This clone was seen a few times. The gene calls are TRBV5-1 and TRBJ1-1; a possible D gene is TRBD1 (5 bases). Trimming cost V 4 bases and J 6 bases, with 10 bases left between them. CDR1 is SGHRS, CDR2 YFSETQ, per germline. This CDR3 has 12 amino acids. The CDR3 nucleotides are TGCGCCAGCAGCCCGGGGACGGCTGAAGCTTTCTTT. Its translation: CASSPGTAEAFF. Full variable domain (outside the CDR3, taken from reference TRBV5-1 and TRBJ1-1): KAGVTQTPRYLIKTRGQQVTLSCSPISGHRSVSWYQQTPGQGLQFLFEYFSETQRNKGNFPGRFSGRQFSNSRSEMNVSTLELGDSALYLCASSPGTAEAFFGQGTRLTVV.

Only a few counts were recorded for this clone. V usage is TRBV7-6 and J usage is TRBJ1-5; 7 positions agree with TRBD1. J gave up 9 bases and V 5 bases, and 13 bases lay outside the gene matches. The CDR3 totals 15 residues. Germline V gives CDR1 SGHVS, CDR2 FNYEAQ. This CDR3 is CASSPYDRALGPQHF. In nucleotides, the CDR3 is TGTGCCAGCAGCCCATATGACAGGGCCCTTGGGCCCCAGCATTTT.

The sample holds a few counts of this clone. The CDR3 region is CASGDAASGNPNTQYF. DNA of the CDR3: TGTGCCAGCGGAGACGCGGCTAGCGGAAACCCGAATACGCAGTATTTT. The chain combines TRBV25-1 with TRBJ2-3; 7 nucleotides align to TRBD2. Germline lookup yields CDR1 MGHDK and CDR2 SYGVNS. The V gene end was trimmed by 8 bases and the J gene end by 7 bases; junction bases not matched to a gene: 18. The CDR3 is 16 residues long.

V usage is TRBV5-6 and J usage is TRBJ2-1; D is possibly TRBD2 (5 bases). The CDR3 runs 14 residues. Germline V lookup: CDR1 SGHDT, CDR2 YYEEEE. Trimming shortened V by 6 bases and J by 5 bases, and 15 bases separated the two germline ends. The CDR3 DNA follows: TGTGCCAGCACCTCCCTCGGGGAAGACAATGAGCAGTTCTTC. Translation gives CASTSLGEDNEQFF.

This clone appeared a few times. The V and J genes are TRBV30 and TRBJ2-5; D possibly corresponds to TRBD2 (5 bases). The CDR3 covers 13 residues. Germline CDR1 GTSNPN, CDR2 SVGIG (reference sequence). Trimming pared 1 base from V and 1 base from J, leaving 7 bases between. CDR3 amino acids: CAWSGGIQETQYF. The CDR3 bases are TGTGCCTGGAGTGGAGGGATCCAAGAGACCCAGTACTTC.

V and J are TRBV18 and TRBJ2-1, with 11 positions matching TRBD2. The CDR3 consists of 17 residues. J gave up 6 bases and V 3 bases, and 10 bases lay outside the gene matches. Germline V gene sequence: CDR1 KGHSH, CDR2 LQKENI. This CDR3 is CASSPSEQGLAANEQFF. The CDR3 DNA follows: TGTGCCAGCTCACCGAGCGAACAGGGACTAGCGGCCAATGAGCAGTTCTTC.

Only a few counts were recorded for this clone. The V gene is TRBV7-9, the J gene TRBJ2-3; D call uncertain. CDR3 length: 13 amino acids. Trimming stripped 1 base from V and 14 bases from J, with 16 bases between. The V gene's germline CDR1 is SEHNR and CDR2 FQNEAQ (reference sequence). CDR3 nucleotides: TGTGCCAGCAGCTTAGGAGAAGGCCCCGCGCCGTATTTT. It codes for CASSLGEGPAPYF.

This clone has just a few counts. One junction end does not reproduce the germline sequence, and a read error may be involved. The J gene is TRBJ2-7, the V gene TRBV7-7, with D possibly TRBD2 on 5 matching bases. The CDR3 loop spans 13 amino acids. The germline V gene encodes CDR1 SSHAT and CDR2 FNYEAQ (reference sequence). CDR3 in DNA: TGTGCTAGCAGCCAAGCGGAGGCCTACGAGCAGTACTTC. Translated, it gives CASSQAEAYEQYF.

The chain joins TRBV14 to TRBJ2-5; D gene uncertain. Germline V gene lookup returns CDR1 SGHDN and CDR2 FVKESK. This CDR3 region has 13 residues. The V and J ends lost 3 bases and 3 bases respectively, with 8 bases between them. This chain's CDR3 is CASSQDLEETQYF. The CDR3 DNA is TGTGCCAGCAGCCAGGATTTGGAAGAGACCCAGTACTTC.

This chain connects TRBV6-6 to TRBJ2-5, with D hard to call. V dropped 5 bases and J dropped 3 bases, with 13 bases sitting between them. The CDR3 runs 14 residues. The germline gives CDR1 MNHNY, CDR2 SVGAGI (reference sequence). The CDR3: CASSNRAGEETQYF. The CDR3, as DNA: TGTGCCAGCAGTAATAGGGCAGGTGAAGAGACCCAGTACTTC.

This clone was counted between two and nine times. Other DNA sequences from this sample encode an identical CDR3 as well. The chain joins TRBV7-2 to TRBJ2-3; no clear D. V was cut by 2 bases and J by 3 bases, with 3 bases left in between. The CDR3 extends over 12 amino acids. Germline V gives CDR1 SGHTA, CDR2 FQGNSA. CDR3 bases: TGTGCCAGCAGCTTATATACAGATACGCAGTATTTT. It codes for CASSLYTDTQYF.

This clone showed up just a few times. The V gene is TRBV30, the J gene TRBJ2-5, with 9 bases lining up with TRBD2. CDR1 is GTSNPN, CDR2 SVGIG, per germline (reference sequence). The J segment lost 4 bases and the V segment lost 3 bases, leaving 27 bases of the junction unmatched. CDR3 length equals 21 residues. In nucleotides, the CDR3 is TGTGCCTGGAGGTTGGGGAGGGGACGCACCCGTCCTAGCGGGACCCCAGAGACCCAGTACTTC. This encodes CAWRLGRGRTRPSGTPETQYF.

The chain has TRBV7-2 and TRBJ2-1; 7 bases agree with TRBD1. Germline assignment: CDR1 SGHTA and CDR2 FQGNSA. V shed 5 bases, J shed 0 bases, and the junction held 7 bases outside the gene matches. This CDR3 region has 16 residues. Here the CDR3 DNA reads TGTGCCAGCAGCCCACAACAGGGGCACTCCTACAATGAGCAGTTCTTC. Its translation is CASSPQQGHSYNEQFF.

The chain recombines TRBV7-9 with TRBJ2-7, with TRBD1 identical over 8 bases. The CDR3 consists of 16 residues. The J segment lost 1 base and the V segment lost 2 bases, leaving 7 bases of the junction unmatched. The germline V gene has CDR1 SEHNR and CDR2 FQNEAQ (reference sequence). DNA for the CDR3: TGTGCCAGCAGCTTAAACCGGGACAGGCAATCCTACGAGCAGTACTTC. Translating gives CASSLNRDRQSYEQYF. Filled out from reference TRBV7-9 and TRBJ2-7, the complete variable domain reads DTGVSQNPRHKITKRGQNVTFRCDPISEHNRLYWYRQTLGQGPEFLTYFQNEAQLEKSRLLSDRFSAERPKGSFSTLEIQRTEQGDSAMYLCASSLNRDRQSYEQYFGPGTRLTVT.

The chain links TRBV28 to TRBJ1-5; D possibly corresponds to TRBD1 (5 bases). The ends were cut back, 7 bases at V and 11 bases at J, with 21 bases in the middle. Germline assignment: CDR1 MDHEN and CDR2 SYDVKM. The CDR3 is made up of 14 amino acids. The CDR3 sequence is CASTPEGLGVTQHF. CDR3 sequence (DNA): TGTGCCAGCACCCCGGAGGGGTTGGGTGTGACCCAGCATTTT.

This chain connects TRBV7-2 to TRBJ2-1; maybe TRBD2 (6 bases). The germline V gene encodes CDR1 SGHTA and CDR2 FQGNSA. The CDR3 loop spans 16 amino acids. Trimming took off 4 bases at V and 0 bases at J, with 13 bases between the two ends. In nucleotides, the CDR3 is TGTGCCAGCAGCTGGGGCGGCGGGATCTCCTACAATGAGCAGTTCTTC. This codes for CASSWGGGISYNEQFF.

Only one count was recorded for this clone. The chain uses TRBV14 and TRBJ2-5; D ambiguous. Germline V gives CDR1 SGHDN, CDR2 FVKESK. With 1 base removed from V and 4 bases from J, the gap between germline ends came to 7 bases. This CDR3 has 13 residues. The CDR3 DNA is TGTGCCAGCAGCCAAGTTCTGCCAGAGACCCAGTACTTC. It specifies CASSQVLPETQYF. The entire variable domain, with the rest obtained from reference TRBV14 and TRBJ2-5, is as follows: EAGVTQFPSHSVIEKGQTVTLRCDPISGHDNLYWYRRVMGKEIKFLLHFVKESKQDESGMPNNRFLAERTGGTYSTLKVQPAELEDSGVYFCASSQVLPETQYFGPGTRLLVL.

This clone came up a few times. The chain uses TRBV7-6 and TRBJ2-3, with D possibly being TRBD1 or TRBD2 (5 bases each). The CDR3 extends over 15 amino acids. Trimming removed 4 bases at V and 4 bases at J, with 15 bases between. CDR1 SGHVS and CDR2 FNYEAQ come from the germline V gene. CDR3 nucleotide sequence: TGTGCCAGCAGCTCCCGGGACGTTTGGCCAGATACGCAGTATTTT. Amino acids: CASSSRDVWPDTQYF. The whole variable domain, filled in from reference TRBV7-6 and TRBJ2-3, reads GAGVSQSPRYKVTKRGQDVALRCDPISGHVSLYWYRQALGQGPEFLTYFNYEAQQDKSGLPNDRFSAERPEGSISTLTIQRTEQRDSAMYRCASSSRDVWPDTQYFGPGTRLTVL.

The genes are TRBV27 and TRBJ2-6; no clear D. Per the germline V gene, CDR1 is MNHEY and CDR2 is SMNVEV (reference sequence). This CDR3 spans 18 amino acids. The germline V and J ends were trimmed by 4 bases and 2 bases, with 18 bases remaining between them. This chain's CDR3 is CASSSRTVLRAGANVLTF. The DNA of the CDR3 is TGTGCCAGCAGTTCTCGGACGGTCCTTAGGGCTGGGGCCAACGTCCTGACTTTC.

The V and J genes are TRBV27 and TRBJ1-2; 9 bases agree with TRBD1. V was pared by 0 bases and J by 7 bases, with 6 bases of the junction left unmatched. The length of the CDR3 is 15 residues. The germline gives CDR1 MNHEY, CDR2 SMNVEV (reference sequence). The CDR3 sequence is CASSLSGQGRSGYTF. The CDR3 DNA reads TGTGCCAGCAGTTTATCGGGACAGGGTCGAAGTGGCTACACCTTC.